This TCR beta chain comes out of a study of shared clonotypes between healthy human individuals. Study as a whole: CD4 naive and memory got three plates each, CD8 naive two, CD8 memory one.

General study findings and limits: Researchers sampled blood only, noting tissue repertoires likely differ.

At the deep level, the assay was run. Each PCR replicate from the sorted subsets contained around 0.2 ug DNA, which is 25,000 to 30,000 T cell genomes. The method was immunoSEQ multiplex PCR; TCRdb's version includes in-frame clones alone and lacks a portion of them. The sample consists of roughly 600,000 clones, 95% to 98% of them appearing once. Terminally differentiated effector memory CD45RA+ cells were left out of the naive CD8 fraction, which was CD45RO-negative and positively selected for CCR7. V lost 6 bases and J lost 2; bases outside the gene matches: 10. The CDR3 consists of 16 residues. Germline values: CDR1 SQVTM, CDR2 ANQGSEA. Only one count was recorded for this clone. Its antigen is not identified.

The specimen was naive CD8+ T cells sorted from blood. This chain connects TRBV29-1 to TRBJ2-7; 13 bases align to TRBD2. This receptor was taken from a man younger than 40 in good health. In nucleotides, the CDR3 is TGCAGCGTCTACGGACTAGCGGGAGAACTTCCCTACGAGCAGTACTTC. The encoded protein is CSVYGLAGELPYEQYF.